This T cell receptor (beta chain) was identified in a study of identical twins. General study findings and limits: Whereas memory repertoires showed no such difference, abundant cord blood beta clonotypes carried fewer insertions. Excess twin sharing in beta out-of-frame sequences was weaker.

Healthy Caucasians, and only they, were the donors. Concerning this clonotype: Its antigen is unidentified.

This CDR3 comprises 17 residues. Germline loops: CDR1 SGHDT, CDR2 YYEEEE. V lost 0 bases and J 2 bases, leaving 17 bases between the germline ends. A single record per CDR3 protein comes from TCRdb applying MiXCR to the 5' RACE reads. The data hold some 1,600,000 distinct CDR3 sequences, with under 35% observed a single time. The sequencing input was cord blood. This TCR was sampled from a newborn girl in good health. The chain is built from TRBV5-6 and TRBJ2-5; possible D gene TRBD2, 6 bases. CDR3 region: CASSLERGFRGQETQYF. The DNA for the CDR3 is TGTGCCAGCAGCTTGGAACGCGGGTTCCGGGGGCAAGAGACCCAGTACTTC.